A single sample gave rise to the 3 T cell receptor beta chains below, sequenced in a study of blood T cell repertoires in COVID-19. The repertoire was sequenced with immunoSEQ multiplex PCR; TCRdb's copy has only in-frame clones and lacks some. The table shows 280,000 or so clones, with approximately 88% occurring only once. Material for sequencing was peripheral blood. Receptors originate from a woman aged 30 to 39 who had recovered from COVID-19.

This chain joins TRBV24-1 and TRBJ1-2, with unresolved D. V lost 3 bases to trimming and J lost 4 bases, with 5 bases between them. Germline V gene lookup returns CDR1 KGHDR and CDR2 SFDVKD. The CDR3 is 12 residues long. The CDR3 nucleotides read TGTGCCACCAGTGATCCTTTCTATGGCTACACCTTC. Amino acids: CATSDPFYGYTF.

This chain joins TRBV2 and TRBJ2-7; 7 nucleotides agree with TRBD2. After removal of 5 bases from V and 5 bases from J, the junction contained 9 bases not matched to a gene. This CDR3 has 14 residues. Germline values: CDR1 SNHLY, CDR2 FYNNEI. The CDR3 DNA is TGTGCCAGCAGTAGGACTAGTCTGACCCACGAGCAGTACTTC. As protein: CASSRTSLTHEQYF.

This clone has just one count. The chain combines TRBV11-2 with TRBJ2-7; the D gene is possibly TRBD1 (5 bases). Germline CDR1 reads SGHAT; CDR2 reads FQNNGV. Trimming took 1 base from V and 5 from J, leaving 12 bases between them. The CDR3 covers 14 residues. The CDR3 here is CASSLAGIKDEQYF. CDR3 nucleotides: TGTGCCAGCAGCTTAGCAGGGATCAAGGACGAGCAGTACTTC.